This is a list of T cell receptor beta chains from one sample in a study of shared clonotypes between healthy human individuals. Libraries were prepared by immunoSEQ multiplex PCR; TCRdb keeps only in-frame clonotypes and omits some of them. The sample includes 520,000 or so clones, approximately 79% seen only once; the top ten take around 13%. What was sequenced was PBMCs. The receptors derive from a woman aged 40-49 years in good health. Some clones in this sample may be carry-over from other donors' samples. The CDR3 runs from the conserved cysteine through the conserved F or W. D genes are given only for firm matches. Clone size, where shown, is once, few, many, or a class for clones that have expanded.

clone_size | j_call | v_call | d_call | cdr3_nt | cdr3_aa
NA | TRBJ2-5 | TRBV2 | TRBD2 | TGTGCCAGCAGTGAGCTTAGCGGGAGGGCCCGTGGGGAGACCCAGTACTTC | CASSELSGRARGETQYF
NA | TRBJ1-2 | TRBV7-3 | NA | TGTGCCAGCAGCTCAGGAAATACAGGGTCGTACACCTTC | CASSSGNTGSYTF
NA | TRBJ1-4 | TRBV6-6 | TRBD1 | TGTGCCAGCAGTCCCCGGACAGGTTCGCTGTTTTTT | CASSPRTGSLFF
NA | TRBJ2-7 | TRBV28 | TRBD2 | TGTGCCAGCAGTTTAAGCGGGAGGTTGTCCCACGAGCAGTACTTC | CASSLSGRLSHEQYF
NA | TRBJ2-7 | TRBV15 | TRBD2 | TGTGCCACCAGCAGAGGGGGGGGAGACTACGAGCAGTACTTC | CATSRGGGDYEQYF
once | TRBJ2-3 | TRBV5-6 | NA | TGTGCCAGCAGCTTGACAGGGAGTGAGGCAGATACGCAGTATTTT | CASSLTGSEADTQYF
NA | TRBJ2-5 | TRBV6-1 | NA | TGTGCCAGCAGTGTCGACAGCAACCAAGAGACCCAGTACTTC | CASSVDSNQETQYF
NA | TRBJ1-1 | TRBV18 | NA | TGTGCCAGCTCACCAGTGACAATTAACACTGAAGCTTTCTTT | CASSPVTINTEAFF
NA | TRBJ2-6 | TRBV23-1 | NA | TGCGCCAGCAGCCCGGGACCCGAGCGGTCTGGGGCCAACGTCCTGACTTTC | CASSPGPERSGANVLTF
NA | TRBJ2-7 | TRBV5-8 | NA | TGTGCCAGCAGCTATCGGACGTACGAGCAGTACTTC | CASSYRTYEQYF
NA | TRBJ2-7 | TRBV27 | TRBD2 | TGTGCCAGCAGTTCCGAGAGGACTAGCGAAACCTACGAGCAGTACTTC | CASSSERTSETYEQYF
many | TRBJ1-5 | TRBV27 | TRBD1 | TGTGCCAGCAGTACGGGACAGGGCAGCAATCAGCCCCAGCATTTT | CASSTGQGSNQPQHF
few | TRBJ1-2 | TRBV10-3 | NA | TGTGCCATCAGTGACAGGGGTCCCAACTATGGCTACACCTTC | CAISDRGPNYGYTF
NA | TRBJ2-7 | TRBV18 | TRBD1 | TGTGCCAGCTCGCCAGACAGGGGAACCTACGAGCAGTACTTC | CASSPDRGTYEQYF
NA | TRBJ1-1 | TRBV30 | NA | TGTGCCTGGAGCGCAACGCGGGAAATAGGGTTGGGTATGAACACTGAAGCTTTCTTT | CAWSATREIGLGMNTEAFF
few | TRBJ1-4 | TRBV9 | NA | TGTGCCAGCAGCCCAGGGGCGGGGAGGATAGGAGAAAAACTGTTTTTT | CASSPGAGRIGEKLFF
NA | TRBJ2-1 | TRBV6-4 | TRBD2 | TGTGCCAGCAGTGACGCAGGACTAGCTTCCAATGAGCAGTTCTTC | CASSDAGLASNEQFF
NA | TRBJ1-2 | TRBV15 | TRBD1 | TGTGCCACCAGCAGACCCGGGAGAAGACAGGGGGCTAACTATGGCTACACCTTC | CATSRPGRRQGANYGYTF
NA | TRBJ2-6 | TRBV9 | NA | TGTGCCAGCAGCGTAGACTTGGGGGCCAACGTCCTGACTTTC | CASSVDLGANVLTF
NA | TRBJ2-2 | TRBV18 | TRBD2 | TGTGCCAGCTCATCGGGACTAGCGGGAGCGAACACCGGGGAGCTGTTTTTT | CASSSGLAGANTGELFF
NA | TRBJ1-1 | TRBV5-5 | NA | TGTGCCAGCAGCTTGGGGGTCAGGAACACTGAAGCTTTCTTT | CASSLGVRNTEAFF
NA | TRBJ2-7 | TRBV29-1 | TRBD2 | TGCAGCGTCGAGTCGGGACTAGCGGGAGTCTTGAGGGAGCAGTACTTC | CSVESGLAGVLREQYF
once | TRBJ1-1 | TRBV7-3 | TRBD1 | TGTGCCAGCAGCTTAAATGGACAGGGGGCTCGAGGGGTGAACACTGAAGCTTTCTTT | CASSLNGQGARGVNTEAFF
NA | TRBJ2-5 | TRBV5-8 | TRBD1 | TGTGCCAGCAGGGACCGGGACAGGGCGCAAGAGACCCAGTACTTC | CASRDRDRAQETQYF
NA | TRBJ2-5 | TRBV7-2 | NA | TGTGCCAGCAGCTTATCAGGGCAGAAGCAGACCCAGTACTTC | CASSLSGQKQTQYF
NA | TRBJ1-2 | TRBV15 | TRBD1 | TGTGCCACCAGCGAACAGGGGTATGGCTACACCTTC | CATSEQGYGYTF
NA | TRBJ2-5 | TRBV5-8 | TRBD2 | TGTGCCAGCAGCCCAGGAGGGACTAGTGTTGGCGAGACCCAGTACTTC | CASSPGGTSVGETQYF
NA | TRBJ2-5 | TRBV29-1 | TRBD1 | TGCAGCGCTGGACAGGCCCAAGAGACCCAGTACTTC | CSAGQAQETQYF
NA | TRBJ1-4 | TRBV28 | NA | TGTGCCAGCATGGCCGCTAATGAAAAACTGTTTTTT | CASMAANEKLFF
NA | TRBJ2-1 | TRBV7-2 | NA | TGTGCCAGCAGCCCGACAGGTGTCAATGAGCAGTTCTTC | CASSPTGVNEQFF
NA | TRBJ2-5 | TRBV7-2 | NA | TGTGCCAGCAGCTTAGTTGTCGCAGGCCAAGAGACCCAGTACTTC | CASSLVVAGQETQYF
NA | TRBJ2-6 | TRBV28 | NA | TGTGCCAGCGGTGGAGCGGCGTTTGGGGCCAACGTCCTGACTTTC | CASGGAAFGANVLTF
NA | TRBJ2-3 | TRBV10-3 | TRBD2 | TGTGCCATCAGTCTAGCGGGAAGCACAGATACGCAGTATTTT | CAISLAGSTDTQYF
NA | TRBJ2-2 | TRBV30 | NA | TGTGCCTGGAGAGGGGGGCTAGCGGCCTACACCGGGGAGCTGTTTTTT | CAWRGGLAAYTGELFF
NA | TRBJ2-1 | TRBV7-8 | NA | TGTGCCAGCAGCCCCCGGGACATCTACAATGAGCAGTTCTTC | CASSPRDIYNEQFF
NA | TRBJ2-7 | TRBV5-1 | TRBD2 | TGCGCCAGCAGCTTGGTAGCGGGAGGCTCCTACGAGCAGTACTTC | CASSLVAGGSYEQYF
NA | TRBJ2-5 | TRBV30 | NA | TGTGCCTGGGTAGGACAAGAGACCCAGTACTTC | CAWVGQETQYF